The 5 T cell receptor beta chains given below trace back to one sample, sequenced in a study of technical replicates of blood from several donors. Measured with immunoSEQ multiplex PCR; TCRdb has only the in-frame clones, and not every one. In the table there are around 71,000 clones, 80% to 95% of which are singletons. The sample taken for sequencing was T cells isolated from PBMCs. All receptors derive from a human donor in good health.

The chain uses TRBV10-1 and TRBJ2-3; TRBD2 matches 7 bases. Germline loops: CDR1 WNHNN, CDR2 SYGVQD (reference sequence). The CDR3 consists of 15 residues. The V gene end was trimmed by 2 bases and the J gene end by 5 bases; junction bases not matched to a gene: 7. The CDR3 region has the DNA TGCGCCAGCAGTGAGGGATCGGGAGGATTAGATACGCAGTATTTT. Translation: CASSEGSGGLDTQYF.

This chain connects TRBV4-3 to TRBJ2-1; TRBD2 agrees at 9 bases. Per germline, CDR1 LGHNA and CDR2 YSLEER. Trimming cost V 0 bases and J 7 bases; bases outside gene matches: 10. This CDR3 spans 17 amino acids. The CDR3 sequence: CASSQEMEREVSNEQFF. CDR3 bases: TGCGCCAGCAGCCAAGAAATGGAGCGGGAGGTGTCAAATGAGCAGTTCTTC.

The V gene is TRBV2, the J gene TRBJ2-2, with D uncertain. The V end was cut by 9 bases, the J end by 5 bases, with 7 bases between. This CDR3 is built from 11 residues. Germline CDR1 SNHLY, CDR2 FYNNEI. This chain's CDR3 is CASKTTGELFF. CDR3 sequence (DNA): TGTGCCAGTAAGACAACCGGGGAGCTGTTTTTT.

The chain is built from TRBV7-3 and TRBJ2-5, with 7 bases matching TRBD2. The CDR3 totals 14 residues. The germline CDR1 and CDR2 sequences are SGHTA and FQGTGA. V lost 5 bases to trimming and J lost 4 bases; unmatched junction nucleotides: 7. The CDR3: CASSKGGQAETQYF. For the CDR3, the DNA is TGTGCCAGCAGCAAGGGAGGGCAGGCAGAGACCCAGTACTTC.

This clone was seen just once. The chain recombines TRBV4-3 with TRBJ1-1; no definite D call. The CDR3 loop spans 15 amino acids. CDR1 is LGHNA, CDR2 YSLEER, per germline. Trimming took 1 base from V and 1 from J, leaving 10 bases between them. CDR3 nucleotides: TGCGCCAGCAGCCAAGGACTCCATGCGAACACTGAAGCTTTCTTT. Its protein is CASSQGLHANTEAFF.